This T cell receptor beta chain was profiled in a study of beta chain features in type 1 diabetes. Whole-study findings and limits: Diminished insertions and augmented deletions at VDJ junctions characterized type 1 diabetes patients. Significant though moderate, a shortening of TCRB CDR3s appeared in all four CD4+ subsets of Type 1 diabetes patients. Shorter templates might be favored by PCR, equally in patients and controls.

Sorting that relied on CD45RO/CCR7/CD25/CD127/CD95/CD27 yielded CD4+ naive, central memory, regulatory and stem cell-like memory cells. The investigators reverse transcribed all of the isolated RNA, so they sequenced expressed TCRB transcripts. Profiled with immunoSEQ multiplex PCR; TCRdb holds only in-frame clones, not every one. The sample holds some 23,000 clones; about 70% are singletons and the top ten take roughly 1.2%. V was pared by 3 bases and J by 11 bases, with 7 bases of the junction left unmatched. Germline V gene sequence: CDR1 SNHLY, CDR2 FYNNEI. The CDR3 spans 13 residues. Note on this clone: Its target is unknown.

This TCR derives from a woman aged 40 to 50 with type 1 diabetes. The sample comprised stem cell memory CD4+ T cells from blood. The chain employs TRBV2 and TRBJ2-3; 8 bases are a match to TRBD2. The CDR3 here is CASSDGGAPGQYF. CDR3 DNA sequence: TGTGCCAGCAGTGACGGGGGGGCCCCCGGGCAGTATTTT.